This record concerns one T cell receptor beta chain sequence. Its cognate antigen is unknown. The sample is drawn from a study of cytomegalovirus exposure and HLA in healthy donors. General study results and limits: For TCR beta chains, V- and J-gene trimming was later linked to a missense DCLRE1C variant. When a later analysis was performed, an Asian-associated ancestry cluster reportedly had fewer N-insertions than the roughly 700-donor mean. Certain sequence variants were highly shared and formed a cluster, and this cluster was likely a sequencing artifact.

Germline V gene lookup returns CDR1 SGDLS and CDR2 YYNGEE. The CDR3 is 14 residues long. V shed 0 bases and J shed 1 base, with 7 bases lying between them. Each donor's status was that of a healthy bone marrow donor. The PCR made use of 60 Vbeta and 13 Jbeta primers. The table came from immunoSEQ multiplex PCR; TCRdb's copy has only in-frame clones and leaves some out. The repertoire holds more than 90,000 clones, with 74% as singletons. The sequencing sample was made of PBMCs. The sequence derives from a woman between 50 and 59 years old in good health and CMV-seropositive. The genes are TRBV9 and TRBJ1-1; no reliable D call. In DNA form, the CDR3 reads TGTGCCAGCAGCGTAGTGGGCAAGAACACTGAAGCTTTCTTT. Amino acids: CASSVVGKNTEAFF.